The 27 T cell receptor beta chains reported below all come from one sample, sequenced in a study of blood T cell repertoires in COVID-19. Clones were read by immunoSEQ multiplex PCR, and TCRdb kept only the in-frame ones, dropping some. Of roughly 130,000 clones listed, about four fifths are singletons. The sequenced sample consisted of PBMCs or T cells enriched from blood (not recorded which). The receptors shown here come from a woman aged 45 to 65 with acute COVID-19.

The chain uses TRBV7-8 and TRBJ2-1, with unresolved D. This CDR3 contains 15 residues. Germline values: CDR1 SGHVS, CDR2 FQNEAQ. Trimming stripped 4 bases from V and 0 bases from J, with 10 bases between. The CDR3 protein is CASSSDLSSYNEQFF. CDR3 nucleotides: TGTGCCAGCAGCTCCGACTTGAGCTCCTACAATGAGCAGTTCTTC.

The chain couples TRBV19 to TRBJ2-1, with 7 bases that match TRBD1. Per germline, CDR1 LNHDA and CDR2 SQIVND (reference sequence). Unmatched junction bases numbered 12, after V lost 6 bases and J lost 1 base. CDR3 length: 17 residues. DNA for the CDR3: TGTGCCAGTAGACCGGTTAAGACAGGGTCTTCCTACAATGAGCAGTTCTTC. This sequence encodes CASRPVKTGSSYNEQFF.

V gene TRBV15 combines with J gene TRBJ2-7; D is perhaps TRBD2 (6 bases). The V end lost 5 bases, the J end lost 0 bases, and 26 bases lay between the germline ends. This CDR3 is built from 19 residues. The germline CDR1 and CDR2 sequences are LNHNV and YYDKDF (reference sequence). This CDR3 reads CATSSRWQGLVTPSYEQYF. The CDR3 DNA reads as TGTGCCACCAGCTCCAGATGGCAGGGACTCGTAACACCCTCCTACGAGCAGTACTTC.

CDR3 loop: CASSLGGSGNYGYTF. DNA of the CDR3: TGTGCCAGCAGCTTAGGGGGATCAGGGAACTATGGCTACACCTTC. The rearrangement links TRBV7-9 to TRBJ1-2; D may be TRBD1 (5 bases). The V end was cut by 1 base, the J end by 2 bases, with 11 bases between. CDR3 length equals 15 residues. Looked up from germline, CDR1 is SEHNR and CDR2 is FQNEAQ (reference sequence).

V is TRBV18 and J is TRBJ2-6; D is ambiguous. CDR3 size: 15 residues. Trimming shortened V by 3 bases and J by 1 base, and 7 bases separated the two germline ends. Germline CDR1 is KGHSH and CDR2 is LQKENI. The CDR3, as DNA: TGTGCCAGCTCACCCCCCCCATCTGGGGCCAACGTCCTGACTTTC. It specifies CASSPPPSGANVLTF.

The chain couples TRBV19 to TRBJ2-7; 14 bases agree with TRBD2. The J segment lost 5 bases and the V segment lost 7 bases, leaving 7 bases of the junction unmatched. Germline lookup yields CDR1 LNHDA and CDR2 SQIVND (reference sequence). The CDR3 has 15 residues. CDR3 loop: CASKRLAGGPNEQYF. The DNA for the CDR3 is TGTGCCAGTAAACGACTAGCGGGAGGGCCGAACGAGCAGTACTTC.

The rearrangement joins TRBV11-3 to TRBJ2-3; the match to TRBD1 covers 10 bases. V dropped 5 bases and J dropped 1; count of bases not matched to a gene: 6. CDR3 length: 16 amino acids. Germline lookup yields CDR1 SGHNT and CDR2 YENEEA. The CDR3 here is CASSVTGTGGTDTQYF. The CDR3 DNA is TGTGCCAGCAGCGTAACCGGGACAGGGGGCACAGATACGCAGTATTTT.

This chain links TRBV7-2 with TRBJ2-1; TRBD2 aligns across 7 bases. The CDR3 covers 17 residues. Per the germline V gene, CDR1 is SGHTA and CDR2 is FQGNSA. The V segment lost 1 base and the J segment 9 bases; nucleotides outside the gene matches: 15. CDR3 bases: TGTGCCAGCAGCTTAGGATTACTCGCGGGAGCGGCGGGTGAGCAGTTCTTC. Its protein product is CASSLGLLAGAAGEQFF.

The V and J genes are TRBV5-1 and TRBJ1-5, with D hard to call. CDR3 length equals 15 residues. Germline CDR1 and CDR2: SGHRS and YFSETQ. V gave up 5 bases and J gave up 1 base, with 13 bases separating them. The CDR3 loop is CASRPDGMSNQPQHF. In DNA, the CDR3 is TGCGCCAGCAGACCGGACGGGATGAGCAATCAGCCCCAGCATTTT.

This clone showed up just a few times. The V and J genes are TRBV7-8 and TRBJ1-6, with no clear D. The CDR3 has 13 residues. V lost 1 base to trimming and J lost 12 bases, with 10 bases between them. Germline V lookup: CDR1 SGHVS, CDR2 FQNEAQ. CDR3 in DNA: TGTGCCAGCAGCTTAGTAGCCCGGGAACCCCTCCACTTT. Protein product: CASSLVAREPLHF. The full variable domain, completed using reference TRBV7-8 and TRBJ1-6, is GAGVSQSPRYKVAKRGQDVALRCDPISGHVSLFWYQQALGQGPEFLTYFQNEAQLDKSGLPSDRFFAERPEGSVSTLKIQRTQQEDSAVYLCASSLVAREPLHFGNGTRLTVT.

This clone has more than one count but fewer than ten. The chain carries TRBV7-3 and TRBJ2-3; 10 bases map to TRBD1. The V gene's germline CDR1 is SGHTA and CDR2 FQGTGA. Trimming took 0 bases from V and 13 from J; bases not matched to a gene: 7. The CDR3 contains 14 residues. CDR3 region: CASSLTPGGTGEYF. The CDR3 coding sequence is TGTGCCAGCAGCTTAACTCCGGGAGGGACAGGGGAGTATTTT.

The rearrangement links TRBV20-1 to TRBJ2-5, with D possibly TRBD2 on 6 matching bases. Germline V gene data show CDR1 as DFQATT and CDR2 as SNEGSKA (reference sequence). The CDR3 has 10 residues. For the CDR3, the DNA is TGCGGCTTCCGGGGGGAGACCCAGTACTTC. Protein product: CGFRGETQYF.

This chain uses TRBV7-9 with TRBJ1-1; tentative D call: TRBD1 (6 bases). The V end lost 0 bases, the J end lost 1 base, and 9 bases lay between the germline ends. The germline CDR1 and CDR2 sequences are SEHNR and FQNEAQ (reference sequence). The CDR3 contains 15 residues. The CDR3 nucleotides are TGTGCCAGCAGCTTAGCCGGGGGGCGGAACACTGAAGCTTTCTTT. Translating it yields CASSLAGGRNTEAFF.

The chain recombines TRBV10-3 with TRBJ2-5; 12 nucleotides agree with TRBD2. The ends lost 11 bases at V and 5 bases at J; junction bases unmatched: 6. Germline V gene sequence: CDR1 ENHRY, CDR2 SYGVKD. The CDR3 has 13 residues. CDR3 in DNA: TGTGCCTCCAGACTAGCGGGAGAGGAGACCCAGTACTTC. This codes for CASRLAGEETQYF.

This chain links TRBV29-1 with TRBJ1-1; a possible D gene is TRBD1 (5 bases). Germline CDR1 SQVTM, CDR2 ANQGSEA. The V gene lost 5 bases and the J gene lost 1 base, with 11 bases spanning the gap. The CDR3 totals 13 residues. As DNA, the CDR3 is TGCAGCGTTTCTGGCAGGGCGAACACTGAAGCTTTCTTT. This gives the protein CSVSGRANTEAFF.

The chain couples TRBV4-1 to TRBJ2-7; 8 nucleotides line up with TRBD1. This CDR3 contains 14 residues. After removal of 4 bases from V and 1 base from J, the junction contained 3 bases not matched to a gene. The V gene's germline CDR1 is MGHRA and CDR2 YSYEKL. The CDR3 coding sequence is TGCGCCAGCAGCCTGCGGACAGGGTCCTACGAGCAGTACTTC. Translation gives CASSLRTGSYEQYF.

V usage is TRBV5-1 and J usage is TRBJ2-7; 7 nucleotides align to TRBD1. The CDR3 is 15 residues long. V lost 2 bases to trimming and J lost 7 bases; unmatched junction nucleotides: 12. CDR1 and CDR2 from the germline V gene are SGHRS and YFSETQ. The CDR3 DNA follows: TGCGCCAGCAGCTTTTCCGGGACAGCAGATGGTGAGCAGTACTTC. It yields the protein CASSFSGTADGEQYF.

V is TRBV6-5 and J is TRBJ1-4; 9 bases line up with TRBD1. The CDR3 covers 15 residues. V shed 0 bases, J shed 7 bases, and the junction held 3 bases outside the gene matches. Germline-derived CDR1 and CDR2 are MNHEY and SVGAGI. CDR3 amino acids: CASSYSLDRGEKLFF. The CDR3 DNA is TGTGCCAGCAGTTACTCGTTGGACAGGGGTGAAAAACTGTTTTTT.

The chain uses TRBV3-1 (or the pseudogene TRBV3-2) and TRBJ2-1; TRBD1 agrees at 7 bases. After removal of 2 bases from V and 6 bases from J, the junction contained 7 bases not matched to a gene. The length of the CDR3 is 15 residues. Per the germline V gene, CDR1 is LGHDT and CDR2 is YNNKEL (reference sequence). The DNA of the CDR3 is TGTGCCAGCAGCCAATACACCGCAGGGGGCAATGAGCAGTTCTTC. Translation gives CASSQYTAGGNEQFF.

V usage is TRBV7-2 and J usage is TRBJ1-2; TRBD1 matches at 8 bases. Germline CDR1 SGHTA, CDR2 FQGNSA. The V and J ends lost 4 bases and 14 bases, in that order; junction bases with no gene match: 9. The CDR3 has 12 amino acids. The CDR3 DNA is TGTGCCAGCAGCTGGACAGGGCAGGTGGGAACCTTC. Translating gives CASSWTGQVGTF.

The genes are TRBV7-9 and TRBJ2-3; TRBD2 matches at 10 bases. Germline V gene lookup returns CDR1 SEHNR and CDR2 FQNEAQ (reference sequence). V shed 4 bases, J shed 3 bases, and the junction held 10 bases outside the gene matches. This CDR3 has 17 amino acids. CDR3 region: CASSSPLLAGLTDTQYF. The CDR3 DNA is TGTGCCAGCAGCTCGCCCCTACTAGCGGGACTAACAGATACGCAGTATTTT.

The rearrangement uses TRBV19 and TRBJ1-1; a weak D match, TRBD1 (6 bases). The CDR3 extends over 17 amino acids. Germline CDR1 and CDR2: LNHDA and SQIVND (reference sequence). Trimming left V 3 bases short and J 7 bases short, with 24 bases between. The CDR3 sequence is CASSIWLGRGPGGEAFF. The CDR3 DNA is TGTGCCAGTAGTATTTGGCTTGGCAGGGGTCCTGGGGGTGAAGCTTTCTTT.

The V gene is TRBV3-1 (or the pseudogene TRBV3-2), the J gene TRBJ2-1, with a possible D match to TRBD2 (6 bases). The CDR3 has 14 amino acids. The germline CDR1 and CDR2 sequences are LGHDT and YNNKEL (reference sequence). V was clipped by 4 bases and J by 9 bases, with 16 bases between them. CDR3 sequence: CASSLKDGGPEQFF. For the CDR3, the DNA is TGTGCCAGCAGCCTCAAAGACGGGGGTCCTGAGCAGTTCTTC.

The rearrangement links TRBV6-5 to TRBJ1-1, with D possibly matching TRBD1 (6 bases). The ends were cut back, 4 bases at V and 4 bases at J, with 19 bases in the middle. The CDR3 has 16 residues. The germline V gene encodes CDR1 MNHEY and CDR2 SVGAGI. The CDR3 loop reads CASSSPSLGGGTEAFF. In DNA, the CDR3 is TGTGCCAGCAGTTCTCCTAGCCTAGGGGGGGGCACTGAAGCTTTCTTT.

This chain connects TRBV11-2 to TRBJ2-2, with D uncertain. Looked up from germline, CDR1 is SGHAT and CDR2 is FQNNGV. V was trimmed by 3 bases and J by 0 bases, leaving 2 bases between them. This CDR3 is 13 amino acids long. In DNA form, the CDR3 reads TGTGCCAGCAGCTTCACGAACACCGGGGAGCTGTTTTTT. Protein: CASSFTNTGELFF.

J is TRBJ1-3 and V is TRBV7-2; no definite D call. This CDR3 region has 15 residues. From germline, CDR1 is SGHTA and CDR2 FQGNSA. The V end was cut by 5 bases, the J end by 1 base, with 12 bases between. Here the CDR3 reads CASSNNRNSGNTIYF. The CDR3 bases are TGTGCCAGCAGCAATAACAGAAATTCTGGAAACACCATATATTTT. The full variable domain, completed using reference TRBV7-2 and TRBJ1-3, is GAGVSQSPSNKVTEKGKDVELRCDPISGHTALYWYRQSLGQGLEFLIYFQGNSAPDKSGLPSDRFSAERTGGSVSTLTIQRTQQEDSAVYLCASSNNRNSGNTIYFGEGSWLTVV.

V usage is TRBV30 and J usage is TRBJ2-3, with 11 positions matching TRBD2. This CDR3 region has 14 residues. The germline CDR1 and CDR2 sequences are GTSNPN and SVGIG (reference sequence). J was trimmed by 11 bases and V by 2 bases; bases with no gene match: 9. CDR3 DNA sequence: TGTGCCTGGAGTCCCCTCCCAGGACTAGCGGGGCAGTATTTT. It is translated as CAWSPLPGLAGQYF.